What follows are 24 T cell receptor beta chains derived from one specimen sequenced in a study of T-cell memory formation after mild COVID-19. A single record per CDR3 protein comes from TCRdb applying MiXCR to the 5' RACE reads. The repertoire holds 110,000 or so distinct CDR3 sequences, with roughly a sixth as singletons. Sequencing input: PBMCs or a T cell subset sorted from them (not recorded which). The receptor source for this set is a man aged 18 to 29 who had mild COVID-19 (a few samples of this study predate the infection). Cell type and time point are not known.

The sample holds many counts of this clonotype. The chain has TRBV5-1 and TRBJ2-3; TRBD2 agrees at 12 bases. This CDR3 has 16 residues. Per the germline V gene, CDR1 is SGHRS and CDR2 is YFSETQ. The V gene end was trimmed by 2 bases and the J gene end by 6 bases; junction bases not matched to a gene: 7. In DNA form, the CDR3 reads TGCGCCAGCAGCTTTGGACTAGCGGGGTCCGGGGATACGCAGTATTTT. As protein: CASSFGLAGSGDTQYF.

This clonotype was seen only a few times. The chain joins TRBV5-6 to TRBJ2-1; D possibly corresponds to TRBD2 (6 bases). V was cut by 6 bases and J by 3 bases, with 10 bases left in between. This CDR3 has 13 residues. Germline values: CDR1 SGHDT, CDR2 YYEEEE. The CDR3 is CASTRGFYNEQFF. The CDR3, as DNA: TGTGCCAGCACACGGGGGTTCTACAATGAGCAGTTCTTC.

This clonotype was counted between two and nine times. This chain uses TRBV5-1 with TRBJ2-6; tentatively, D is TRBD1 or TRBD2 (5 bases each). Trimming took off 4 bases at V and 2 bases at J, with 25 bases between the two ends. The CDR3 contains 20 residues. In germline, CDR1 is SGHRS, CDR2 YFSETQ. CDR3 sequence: CASSPPQGDSLKAGANVLTF. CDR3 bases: TGCGCCAGCAGCCCACCCCAGGGAGATTCGTTAAAGGCTGGGGCCAACGTCCTGACTTTC.

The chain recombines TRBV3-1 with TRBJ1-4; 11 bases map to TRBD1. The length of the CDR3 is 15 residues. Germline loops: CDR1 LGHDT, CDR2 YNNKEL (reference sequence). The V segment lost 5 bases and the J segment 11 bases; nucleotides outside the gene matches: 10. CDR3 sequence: CASSARDRGDGKLFF. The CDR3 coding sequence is TGTGCCAGCAGCGCCCGGGACAGGGGGGACGGGAAACTGTTTTTT.

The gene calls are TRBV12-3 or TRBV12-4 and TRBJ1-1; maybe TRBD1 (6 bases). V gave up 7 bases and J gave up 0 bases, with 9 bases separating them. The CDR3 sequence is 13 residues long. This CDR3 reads CASKRQVNTEAFF. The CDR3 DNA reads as TGTGCCAGCAAGCGACAGGTGAACACTGAAGCTTTCTTT.

CDR3 DNA: TGCAGTGCTAGAGGCGGAAAAACGAAAGAGACCCAGTACTTC. Translation: CSARGGKTKETQYF. The rearrangement links TRBV20-1 to TRBJ2-5; D remains unclear. Germline CDR1 DFQATT, CDR2 SNEGSKA (reference sequence). Deletions cut 1 base from V and 3 bases from J, with 12 bases between. The CDR3 covers 14 residues.

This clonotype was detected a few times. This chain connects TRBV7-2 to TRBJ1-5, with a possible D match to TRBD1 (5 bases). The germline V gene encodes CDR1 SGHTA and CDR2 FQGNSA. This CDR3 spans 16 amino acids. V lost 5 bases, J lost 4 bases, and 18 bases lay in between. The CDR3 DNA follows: TGTGCCAGCAGCCCAAGAAGCAGGGAGTTGAATCAGCCCCAGCATTTT. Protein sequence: CASSPRSRELNQPQHF.

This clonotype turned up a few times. The CDR3 is CASSLVASWETEAFF. In DNA, the CDR3 is TGTGCCAGCAGTTTAGTGGCCTCCTGGGAGACTGAAGCTTTCTTT. The chain has TRBV28 and TRBJ1-1, with unresolved D. The CDR3 totals 15 residues. Germline CDR1 reads MDHEN; CDR2 reads SYDVKM. V shed 2 bases and J shed 5 bases, with 15 bases lying between them.

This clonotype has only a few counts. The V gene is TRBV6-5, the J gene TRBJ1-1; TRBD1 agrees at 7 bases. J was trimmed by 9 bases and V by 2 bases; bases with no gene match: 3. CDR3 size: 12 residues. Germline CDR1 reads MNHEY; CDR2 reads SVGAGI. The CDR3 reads CASSYRDSKAFF. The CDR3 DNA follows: TGTGCCAGCAGTTACAGGGACAGCAAAGCTTTCTTT.

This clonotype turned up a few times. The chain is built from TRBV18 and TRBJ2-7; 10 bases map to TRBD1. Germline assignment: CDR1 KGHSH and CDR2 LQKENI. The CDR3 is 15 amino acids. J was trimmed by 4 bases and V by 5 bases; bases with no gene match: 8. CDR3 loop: CASSAAGTGDYEQYF. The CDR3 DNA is TGTGCCAGCTCAGCAGCCGGGACAGGGGATTACGAGCAGTACTTC.

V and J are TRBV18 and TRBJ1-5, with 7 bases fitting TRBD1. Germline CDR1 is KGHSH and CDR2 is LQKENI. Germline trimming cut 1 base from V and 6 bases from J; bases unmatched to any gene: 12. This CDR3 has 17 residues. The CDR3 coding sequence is TGTGCCAGCTCACCACTGGGGGGGACAGAAGGTGGTCAGCCCCAGCATTTT. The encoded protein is CASSPLGGTEGGQPQHF.

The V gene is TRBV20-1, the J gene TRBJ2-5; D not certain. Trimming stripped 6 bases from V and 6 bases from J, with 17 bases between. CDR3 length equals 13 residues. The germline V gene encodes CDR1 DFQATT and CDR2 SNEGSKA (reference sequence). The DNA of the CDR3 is TGCAGTGCCCCCGGGCGCCTTGGACAGACCCAGTACTTC. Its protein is CSAPGRLGQTQYF.

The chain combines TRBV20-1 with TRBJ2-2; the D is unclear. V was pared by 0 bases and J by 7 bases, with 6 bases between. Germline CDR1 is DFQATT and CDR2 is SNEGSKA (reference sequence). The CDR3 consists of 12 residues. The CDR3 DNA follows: TGCAGTGCTAGAGATCGTGGCGGGGAGCTGTTTTTT. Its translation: CSARDRGGELFF.

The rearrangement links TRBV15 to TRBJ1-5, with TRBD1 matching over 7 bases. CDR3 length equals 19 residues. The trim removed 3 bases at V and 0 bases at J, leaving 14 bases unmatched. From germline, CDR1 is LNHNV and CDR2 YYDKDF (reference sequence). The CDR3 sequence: CATSSSTGDPPDSNQPQHF. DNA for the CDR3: TGTGCCACCAGCAGTAGCACAGGGGACCCCCCGGATAGCAATCAGCCCCAGCATTTT.

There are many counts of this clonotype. CDR3 sequence reads: CASSLMGGGPDTQYF. In DNA, the CDR3 is TGTGCCAGCAGCCTGATGGGCGGGGGGCCAGATACGCAGTATTTT. The genes are TRBV7-2 and TRBJ2-3, with 8 bases that match TRBD2. The CDR3 is 15 residues long. The J segment lost 4 bases and the V segment lost 5 bases, leaving 8 bases of the junction unmatched. Germline V CDR1 and CDR2: SGHTA, FQGNSA.

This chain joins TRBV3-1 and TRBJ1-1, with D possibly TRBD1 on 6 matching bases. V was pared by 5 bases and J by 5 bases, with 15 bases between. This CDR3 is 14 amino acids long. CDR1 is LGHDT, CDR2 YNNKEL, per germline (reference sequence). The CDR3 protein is CASSLQGLGTEAFF. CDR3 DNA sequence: TGTGCCAGCAGCTTGCAGGGGTTGGGGACTGAAGCTTTCTTT.

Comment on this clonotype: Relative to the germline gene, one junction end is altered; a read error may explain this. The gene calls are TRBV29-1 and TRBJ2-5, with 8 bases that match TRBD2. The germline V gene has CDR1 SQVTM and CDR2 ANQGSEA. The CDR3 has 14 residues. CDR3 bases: TGCAGCGTGGGGAGCCAGCGGGGGATAGAGACCCAGTGCTTC. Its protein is CSVGSQRGIETQCF.

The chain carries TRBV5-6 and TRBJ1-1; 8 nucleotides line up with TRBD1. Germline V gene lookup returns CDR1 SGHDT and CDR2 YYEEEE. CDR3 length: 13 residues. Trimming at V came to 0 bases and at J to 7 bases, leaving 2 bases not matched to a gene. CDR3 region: CASSLGQGIEAFF. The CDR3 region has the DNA TGTGCCAGCAGCTTGGGACAGGGGATTGAAGCTTTCTTT.

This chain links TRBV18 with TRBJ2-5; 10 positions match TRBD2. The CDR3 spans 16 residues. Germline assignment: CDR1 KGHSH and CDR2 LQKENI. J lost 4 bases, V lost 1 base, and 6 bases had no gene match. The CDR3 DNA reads TGTGCCAGCTCACCACTTGAACTAGCGGGGCTAGAGACCCAGTACTTC. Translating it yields CASSPLELAGLETQYF.

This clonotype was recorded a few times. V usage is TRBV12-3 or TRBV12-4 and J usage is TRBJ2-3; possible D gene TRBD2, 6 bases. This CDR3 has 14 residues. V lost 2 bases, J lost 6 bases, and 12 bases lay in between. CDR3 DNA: TGTGCCAGCAGTTTACGCGGGGTTCGGGATACGCAGTATTTT. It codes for CASSLRGVRDTQYF.

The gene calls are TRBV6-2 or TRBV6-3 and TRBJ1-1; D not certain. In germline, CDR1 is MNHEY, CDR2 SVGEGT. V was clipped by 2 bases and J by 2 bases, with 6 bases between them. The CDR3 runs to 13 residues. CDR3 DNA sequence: TGTGCCAGCAGTTACAGAGTAAACACTGAAGCTTTCTTT. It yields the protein CASSYRVNTEAFF.

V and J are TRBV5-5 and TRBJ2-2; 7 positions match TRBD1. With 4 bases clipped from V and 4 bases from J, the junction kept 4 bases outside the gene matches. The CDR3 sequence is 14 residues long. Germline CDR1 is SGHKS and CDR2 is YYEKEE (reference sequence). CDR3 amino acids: CASSRDSPTGELFF. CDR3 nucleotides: TGTGCCAGCAGCCGGGACAGCCCCACCGGGGAGCTGTTTTTT.

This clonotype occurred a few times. The CDR3 sequence: CASSLGLAGAWGDTQYF. The CDR3 DNA reads as TGCGCCAGCAGCTTGGGACTAGCGGGGGCCTGGGGAGATACGCAGTATTTT. The V call is TRBV5-1, the J call TRBJ2-3; 12 nucleotides agree with TRBD2. The CDR3 sequence is 17 residues long. V shed 0 bases, J shed 5 bases, and the junction held 7 bases outside the gene matches. CDR1 is SGHRS, CDR2 YFSETQ, per germline.

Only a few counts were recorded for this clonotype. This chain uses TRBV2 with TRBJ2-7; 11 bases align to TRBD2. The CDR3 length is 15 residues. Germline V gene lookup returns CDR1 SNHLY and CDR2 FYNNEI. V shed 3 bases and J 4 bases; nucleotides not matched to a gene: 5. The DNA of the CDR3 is TGTGCCAGCAGTGAGCGAACTAGCGGGGGATACGAGCAGTACGTC. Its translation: CASSERTSGGYEQYV.